This is a list of T cell receptor beta chains from one sample in a study of patients and donors after allogeneic stem cell transplantation. TCRdb itself ran the RT-PCR reads through MiXCR, one entry per CDR3 protein. The sample yields some 880,000 distinct CDR3 sequences, approximately 18% seen once. Source material: blood, either unsorted or a sorted T cell fraction (not recorded which). These receptors all come from a human donor who was either an allogeneic HSCT recipient or a stem cell or donor lymphocyte infusion donor (not recorded which). It is not recorded whose cells these are; they may come from a transplant donor. Each CDR3 is given with its conserved first and last residue. Rows give clone size only sometimes, using once, few, many, or a class for an expanded clone.

V gene,clone size,J gene,CDR3 protein
TRBV12-3/TRBV12-4,many,TRBJ1-1,CASSPGTGIEAFF
TRBV12-3/TRBV12-4,many,TRBJ1-1,CASSFRGGSEAFF
TRBV12-3/TRBV12-4,few,TRBJ1-4,CASRRQGREEKLFF
TRBV24-1,many,TRBJ2-2,CATSDLTGSANTGELFF
TRBV29-1,many,TRBJ1-2,CSVDGNGYTF
TRBV20-1,few,TRBJ1-4,CSATGTTNEKLFF
TRBV6-2/TRBV6-3,many,TRBJ2-2,CASSPGTATGELFF
TRBV5-1,few,TRBJ2-1,CASGRDGSSYNEQFF
TRBV15,few,TRBJ1-2,CATSRDSIGQGFNYGYTF
TRBV12-3/TRBV12-4,many,TRBJ2-2,CASRTNTGELFF
TRBV30,-,TRBJ1-2,CAWSTGTAYGYTF
TRBV20-1,-,TRBJ1-2,CSGFKAGISDGYTF
TRBV5-1,-,TRBJ2-3,CASRYRDTDTQYF
TRBV12-3/TRBV12-4,many,TRBJ1-2,CASSLQGVGGYTF
TRBV7-3,few,TRBJ2-5,CASGRGHQETQYF
TRBV15,few,TRBJ1-1,CATSSGGGWVSF
TRBV6-4,-,TRBJ2-1,CASRRTSGAHNEQFF
TRBV12-3/TRBV12-4,few,TRBJ1-2,CASSLNGLYGYTF
TRBV20-1,few,TRBJ2-3,CSARDLANTDTQYF
TRBV25-1,few,TRBJ1-5,CASSVGGVGQPQHF
TRBV20-1,few,TRBJ1-5,CTNFPGPLYSNQPQHF
TRBV5-1,many,TRBJ2-1,CASRFLLAGGNNEQFF
TRBV12-3/TRBV12-4,few,TRBJ2-1,CASSLRLAYEQFF
TRBV6-1,few,TRBJ2-1,CASVLAGGKYEQFF
TRBV5-1,-,TRBJ1-2,CASSLGGQANYGYTF
TRBV20-1,few,TRBJ1-1,CSARGDLMNTEAFF
TRBV25-1,few,TRBJ1-5,CASSAGQFGSNQPQHF
TRBV9,few,TRBJ2-3,CASSVLPSSTDTQYF
TRBV4-2,-,TRBJ1-3,CASSRGTGGDSGNTIYF
TRBV19,-,TRBJ1-1,CASRRGRGTEAFF
TRBV29-1,-,TRBJ1-2,CSVTAGTVNYGYTF
TRBV20-1,-,TRBJ2-2,CSARDRRQGGGELFF
TRBV5-6,-,TRBJ1-5,CASSLGTTFLPNQPQHF
TRBV5-1,-,TRBJ2-5,CASKPWTSETKETQYF
TRBV3-1,few,TRBJ1-4,CASSQVAATNEKLFF
TRBV3-1,-,TRBJ1-1,CASSQDTGWTEAFF
TRBV4-2,-,TRBJ2-3,CASSQVRQGSGTDTQYF
TRBV6-2/TRBV6-3,-,TRBJ2-1,CASSYQQGKVYNEQFF
TRBV5-6,-,TRBJ2-2,CASSSPGVADYDGELFF
TRBV12-3/TRBV12-4,few,TRBJ1-5,CASSFAGRSQPQHF
TRBV27,-,TRBJ2-1,CASSWGQGDNEQFF
TRBV27,few,TRBJ2-1,CASSFLWAGGYNEQFF
TRBV6-1,-,TRBJ1-2,CASSPPSGGIHGYTF
TRBV10-3,-,TRBJ1-2,CAISEATGHYGYTF
TRBV4-1,-,TRBJ2-7,CASSLGTPNYEQYF
TRBV12-3/TRBV12-4,many,TRBJ2-1,CASSYTYNEQFF
TRBV7-6,few,TRBJ1-2,CASSAGTGDGYTF
TRBV4-1,-,TRBJ2-7,CASSQIAQEQYF
TRBV6-5,-,TRBJ1-2,CASSSRDRSSRYTF
TRBV10-3,few,TRBJ1-1,CAISAAPNTEAFF
TRBV25-1,once,TRBJ2-1,CASSDSSGGASDEQFF
TRBV20-1,few,TRBJ2-2,CSALREGLGELFF
TRBV20-1,few,TRBJ1-5,CSASFRGSGSNQPQHF
TRBV27,-,TRBJ2-7,CASSLSMDYYYEQYF
TRBV7-2,-,TRBJ1-1,CASSPRTVEAFF
TRBV19,-,TRBJ1-5,CATTGQGVQPQHF
TRBV7-3,-,TRBJ2-1,CASSVRKSNEQFF
TRBV2,-,TRBJ2-2,CASTGGKVSGELFF
TRBV5-1,-,TRBJ2-7,CASSLVGVPVYEQYF